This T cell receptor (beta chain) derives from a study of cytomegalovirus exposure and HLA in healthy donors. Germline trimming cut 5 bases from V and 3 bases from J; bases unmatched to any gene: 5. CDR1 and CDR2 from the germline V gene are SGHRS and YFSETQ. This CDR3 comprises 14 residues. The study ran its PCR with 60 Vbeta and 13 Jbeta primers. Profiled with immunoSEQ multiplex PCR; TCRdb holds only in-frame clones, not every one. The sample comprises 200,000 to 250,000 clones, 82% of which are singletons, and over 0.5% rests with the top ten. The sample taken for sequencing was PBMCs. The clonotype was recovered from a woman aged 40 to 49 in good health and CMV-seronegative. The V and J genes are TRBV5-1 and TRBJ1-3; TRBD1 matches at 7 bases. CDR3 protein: CASRGDSLGNTIYF. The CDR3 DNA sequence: TGCGCCAGCAGGGGGGACAGCCTTGGAAACACCATATATTTT.